The 31 T cell receptor beta chains below were found in one sample sequenced in a study of T-cell reconstitution after alpha-beta-depleted transplantation in children. The library targeted TCRbeta and was prepared with unique molecular identifiers. MiXCR, run by TCRdb on the PCR reads, gives a single entry per CDR3 protein. Here the sample spans about 610,000 distinct CDR3 sequences, roughly 27% being singletons. This specimen was PBMCs, taken before TCRalphabeta/CD19-depleted stem cell transplant. Receptors originate from a boy younger than two with Wiskott-Aldrich syndrome, due to receive a stem cell transplant.

This clonotype has just a few counts. The chain has TRBV10-2 and TRBJ2-2; 12 nucleotides line up with TRBD2. Germline CDR1 WSHSY, CDR2 SAAADI. The ends lost 7 bases at V and 5 bases at J; junction bases unmatched: 2. CDR3 length: 14 amino acids. The CDR3 spells CASTGLAGTGELFF. In DNA form, the CDR3 reads TGCGCCAGCACCGGACTAGCGGGAACCGGGGAGCTGTTTTTT.

The chain recombines TRBV7-9 with TRBJ1-5; D is possibly TRBD1 (5 bases). The V end was cut by 6 bases, the J end by 2 bases, with 11 bases between. The CDR3 is 14 residues long. Germline V gene sequence: CDR1 SEHNR, CDR2 FQNEAQ (reference sequence). The CDR3 protein is CASSGGIGNQPQHF. DNA of the CDR3: TGTGCCAGCAGTGGGGGAATTGGCAATCAGCCCCAGCATTTT.

A few counts support this clonotype. The rearrangement uses TRBV12-3 or TRBV12-4 and TRBJ2-1; the D call may be TRBD1 or TRBD2 (5 bases each). The germline V and J ends were trimmed by 3 bases and 9 bases, with 24 bases remaining between them. CDR3 length equals 17 residues. The CDR3 DNA is TGTGCCAGCAGTTTCTTGGCCATCGAAGAGATGGGGGTTGAGCAGTTCTTC. Translated: CASSFLAIEEMGVEQFF.

The CDR3 nucleotides read TGTGCCAGCAGCTTGGCCGGGCCTTCTGGGGCCAACGTCCTGACTTTC. Translating gives CASSLAGPSGANVLTF. This chain links TRBV5-4 with TRBJ2-6, with D unresolved. Per germline, CDR1 SGHNT and CDR2 YYREEE (reference sequence). The CDR3 covers 16 residues. With 0 bases removed from V and 1 base from J, the gap between germline ends came to 8 bases.

A few counts support this clonotype. This chain connects TRBV7-6 to TRBJ2-3; D perhaps matches TRBD2 (5 bases). With 1 base removed from V and 2 bases from J, the gap between germline ends came to 10 bases. Germline loops: CDR1 SGHVS, CDR2 FNYEAQ. The CDR3 loop spans 15 amino acids. The CDR3 protein is CASSLVVGVTDTQYF. The CDR3 coding sequence is TGTGCCAGCAGCTTAGTCGTGGGAGTCACAGATACGCAGTATTTT.

This clonotype appeared a few times. The genes are TRBV7-6 and TRBJ2-7; TRBD1 matches at 8 bases. The CDR3 has 15 residues. Germline loops: CDR1 SGHVS, CDR2 FNYEAQ. V was clipped by 0 bases and J by 6 bases; unmatched bases: 7. The CDR3 DNA reads as TGTGCCAGCAGCTTAGCTCAGGGGACAGGAGGCGAGCAGTACTTC. Residues: CASSLAQGTGGEQYF.

V and J are TRBV27 and TRBJ2-2; D is perhaps TRBD2 (6 bases). CDR1 and CDR2 from the germline V gene are MNHEY and SMNVEV (reference sequence). CDR3 length equals 15 residues. V lost 3 bases and J 4 bases, leaving 12 bases between the germline ends. The CDR3 spells CASSFGGRLTGELFF. CDR3 DNA sequence: TGTGCCAGCAGTTTTGGAGGGAGGCTCACCGGGGAGCTGTTTTTT.

This clonotype was counted between two and nine times. The chain combines TRBV6-2 or TRBV6-3 with TRBJ2-1, with D hard to call. V was clipped by 2 bases and J by 3 bases, with 11 bases between them. This CDR3 has 15 residues. Per the germline V gene, CDR1 is MNHEY and CDR2 is SVGEGT. CDR3 sequence: CASSYNRGVYNEQFF. The DNA of the CDR3 is TGTGCCAGCAGTTACAACCGTGGGGTCTACAATGAGCAGTTCTTC.

This clonotype was picked up a small number of times. The chain uses TRBV20-1 and TRBJ1-2; possible D gene TRBD1, 6 bases. V lost 8 bases and J 7 bases, leaving 11 bases between the germline ends. Germline V gene data show CDR1 as DFQATT and CDR2 as SNEGSKA (reference sequence). The CDR3 is made up of 10 amino acids. Here the CDR3 reads CSHRDGGYTF. The CDR3 DNA reads TGCAGTCACAGGGATGGTGGCTACACCTTC.

This chain joins TRBV16 and TRBJ2-1; D not certain. V lost 1 base, J lost 10 bases, and 20 bases lay in between. The CDR3 has 16 residues. In germline, CDR1 is KGHSY, CDR2 FQNENV. Here the CDR3 reads CASSQFNLENPYEQFF. The CDR3 region has the DNA TGTGCCAGCAGCCAATTTAATTTGGAGAATCCGTACGAGCAGTTCTTC.

The rearrangement joins TRBV2 to TRBJ2-2; D not certain. Per germline, CDR1 SNHLY and CDR2 FYNNEI. The CDR3 sequence is 14 residues long. Trimming stripped 7 bases from V and 2 bases from J, with 11 bases between. DNA of the CDR3: TGTGCCAGCATTCTCGGGCGAAACACCGGGGAGCTGTTTTTT. Protein product: CASILGRNTGELFF.

The chain combines TRBV4-2 with TRBJ2-2; 12 bases map to TRBD2. From germline, CDR1 is LGHNA and CDR2 YNFKEQ. This CDR3 spans 17 amino acids. With 0 bases clipped from V and 4 bases from J, the junction kept 3 bases outside the gene matches. The CDR3 DNA reads TGTGCCAGCAGCCAAGATCGACTAGCGGGAGTCACCGGGGAGCTGTTTTTT. This codes for CASSQDRLAGVTGELFF.

V gene TRBV10-3 combines with J gene TRBJ2-1, with D uncertain. The V gene lost 0 bases and the J gene lost 0 bases, with 6 bases spanning the gap. This CDR3 has 15 residues. From germline, CDR1 is ENHRY and CDR2 SYGVKD. The DNA for the CDR3 is TGTGCCATCAGTGAGTCGCTTGGCTCCTACAATGAGCAGTTCTTC. Its protein is CAISESLGSYNEQFF.

Only a few counts were recorded for this clonotype. The rearrangement joins TRBV3-1 to TRBJ1-1; D unclear. The CDR3 covers 13 residues. V was pared by 2 bases and J by 0 bases, with 4 bases between. Germline V gene lookup returns CDR1 LGHDT and CDR2 YNNKEL (reference sequence). The CDR3 DNA is TGTGCCAGCAGCCAAAACATGAACACTGAAGCTTTCTTT. It specifies CASSQNMNTEAFF.

The V and J genes are TRBV19 and TRBJ2-3; the D is unclear. The V gene's germline CDR1 is LNHDA and CDR2 SQIVND (reference sequence). This CDR3 is built from 14 residues. The germline V and J ends were trimmed by 3 bases and 5 bases, with 12 bases remaining between them. CDR3 nucleotide sequence: TGTGCCAGTAGTATGGGCACCACGGAAGATACGCAGTATTTT. Protein: CASSMGTTEDTQYF.

The V gene is TRBV28, the J gene TRBJ2-3, with 8 bases aligning to TRBD2. This CDR3 comprises 16 residues. V dropped 5 bases and J dropped 1; count of bases not matched to a gene: 8. Germline V lookup: CDR1 MDHEN, CDR2 SYDVKM. CDR3 nucleotide sequence: TGTGCCAGCAGTCCGCTAGCGGGTCACGGCACAGATACGCAGTATTTT. It translates to CASSPLAGHGTDTQYF.

This clonotype was observed a few times. The V gene is TRBV5-1, the J gene TRBJ2-6; possible D gene TRBD1, 5 bases. The V end was cut by 3 bases, the J end by 3 bases, with 10 bases between. The germline V gene encodes CDR1 SGHRS and CDR2 YFSETQ. The CDR3 contains 15 residues. As DNA, the CDR3 is TGCGCCAGCAGCTACCAGGGAAGTGGGGCCAACGTCCTGACTTTC. As protein: CASSYQGSGANVLTF.

The chain links TRBV20-1 to TRBJ2-3; the match to TRBD2 covers 9 bases. The CDR3 has 14 amino acids. The germline gives CDR1 DFQATT, CDR2 SNEGSKA (reference sequence). V lost 0 bases to trimming and J lost 6 bases; unmatched junction nucleotides: 4. The CDR3 spells CSARDWAGGDTQYF. The CDR3, as DNA: TGCAGTGCTAGAGATTGGGCGGGAGGGGATACGCAGTATTTT.

The chain has TRBV7-2 and TRBJ1-5, with D perhaps TRBD1 (5 bases). Germline values: CDR1 SGHTA, CDR2 FQGNSA. This CDR3 has 14 amino acids. V lost 3 bases and J lost 1, with 7 bases in between. CDR3 in amino acids: CASSFGASNQPQHF. CDR3 bases: TGTGCCAGCAGCTTCGGGGCAAGCAATCAGCCCCAGCATTTT.

The genes are TRBV10-3 and TRBJ1-1, with D possibly matching TRBD1 (5 bases). CDR1 and CDR2 (germline): ENHRY, SYGVKD. The CDR3 extends over 15 amino acids. Trimming removed 6 bases at V and 1 base at J, with 15 bases between. The CDR3 coding sequence is TGTGCCATCAGCCCTCGCACAGGAGCGAACACTGAAGCTTTCTTT. This encodes CAISPRTGANTEAFF.

This clonotype was detected ten times or more. This chain joins TRBV24-1 and TRBJ2-2; 14 bases map to TRBD2. V shed 2 bases, J shed 3 bases, and the junction held 7 bases outside the gene matches. Germline V gene lookup returns CDR1 KGHDR and CDR2 SFDVKD. The CDR3 consists of 19 residues. The CDR3 coding sequence is TGTGCCACCAGTGATTGGGGACTAGCGGGAGTCGTCGACACCGGGGAGCTGTTTTTT. Its translation is CATSDWGLAGVVDTGELFF.

This clonotype was counted a few times. The V gene is TRBV20-1, the J gene TRBJ2-3; perhaps TRBD2 as D (6 bases). The CDR3 consists of 15 residues. The V end lost 0 bases, the J end lost 1 base, and 11 bases lay between the germline ends. Germline lookup yields CDR1 DFQATT and CDR2 SNEGSKA (reference sequence). CDR3 nucleotide sequence: TGCAGTGCTAGAGATCGGACGGGAGGCACAGATACGCAGTATTTT. It codes for CSARDRTGGTDTQYF.

In its sample, this clonotype was seen many times. This rearrangement joins TRBV5-1 to TRBJ2-5; TRBD2 agrees at 7 bases. The CDR3 is made up of 13 amino acids. CDR1 is SGHRS, CDR2 YFSETQ, per germline. V gave up 3 bases and J gave up 4 bases; unmatched junction bases: 3. The CDR3 coding sequence is TGCGCCAGCAGCTGGGAGGGCTTAGAGACCCAGTACTTC. Translation gives CASSWEGLETQYF.

The sample holds a few counts of this clonotype. The rearrangement joins TRBV29-1 to TRBJ1-6; 10 bases line up with TRBD1. From germline, CDR1 is SQVTM and CDR2 ANQGSEA. Trimming at V came to 6 bases and at J to 7 bases, leaving 3 bases not matched to a gene. The CDR3 covers 13 residues. The CDR3 nucleotides read TGCAGCGTCGCGACAGGGGGCAATTCACCCCTCCACTTT. It yields the protein CSVATGGNSPLHF.

This clonotype was counted a few times. V gene TRBV6-1 combines with J gene TRBJ2-5, with 8 nucleotides matching TRBD1. Germline assignment: CDR1 MNHNS and CDR2 SASEGT. The trim removed 6 bases at V and 4 bases at J, leaving 13 bases unmatched. The CDR3 totals 16 residues. CDR3 protein: CASRTRRTGHRETQYF. CDR3 nucleotide sequence: TGTGCCAGCAGAACTAGAAGGACAGGGCACCGAGAGACCCAGTACTTC.

This clonotype was picked up a small number of times. The genes are TRBV20-1 and TRBJ2-3; possible D gene TRBD1, 6 bases. V was trimmed by 3 bases and J by 5 bases, leaving 12 bases between them. In germline, CDR1 is DFQATT, CDR2 SNEGSKA (reference sequence). The CDR3 contains 13 residues. DNA of the CDR3: TGCAGTGCTAGGAGGCAGGGGAAAGATACGCAGTATTTT. It codes for CSARRQGKDTQYF.

The V call is TRBV3-1, the J call TRBJ2-7; D may be TRBD2 (5 bases). Germline V gene data show CDR1 as LGHDT and CDR2 as YNNKEL (reference sequence). V shed 6 bases and J shed 3 bases, with 12 bases lying between them. CDR3 length equals 13 residues. For the CDR3, the DNA is TGTGCCAGCAGTGGGTTGCGGGTCTACGAGCAGTACTTC. Its protein product is CASSGLRVYEQYF.

In this sample, this clonotype turned up many times. The genes are TRBV5-1 and TRBJ1-5; D is ambiguous. The germline CDR1 and CDR2 sequences are SGHRS and YFSETQ. This CDR3 is built from 13 residues. V lost 0 bases and J lost 6, with 7 bases in between. The CDR3 here is CASSLEGSQPQHF. CDR3 DNA: TGCGCCAGCAGCTTGGAAGGATCTCAGCCCCAGCATTTT.

DNA of the CDR3: TGTGCCATCAGTGACCTGGTGGGCCAGGGAGGCACTGAAGCTTTCTTT. Translation gives CAISDLVGQGGTEAFF. V usage is TRBV10-3 and J usage is TRBJ1-1, with TRBD1 as a possible D gene (5 bases). The V end was cut by 3 bases, the J end by 4 bases, with 18 bases between. Germline assignment: CDR1 ENHRY and CDR2 SYGVKD. The length of the CDR3 is 16 residues.

The chain recombines TRBV5-1 with TRBJ2-2; D is ambiguous. Germline values: CDR1 SGHRS, CDR2 YFSETQ. Trimming removed 0 bases at V and 7 bases at J, with 7 bases between. The CDR3 has 13 amino acids. The CDR3 loop is CASSLEFYGELFF. Here the CDR3 DNA reads TGCGCCAGCAGCTTGGAGTTTTACGGGGAGCTGTTTTTT. Using reference TRBV5-1 and TRBJ2-2 for the parts outside the CDR3, the full variable domain is KAGVTQTPRYLIKTRGQQVTLSCSPISGHRSVSWYQQTPGQGLQFLFEYFSETQRNKGNFPGRFSGRQFSNSRSEMNVSTLELGDSALYLCASSLEFYGELFFGEGSRLTVL.

The chain recombines TRBV11-2 with TRBJ2-1; maybe TRBD2 (6 bases). Germline CDR1 reads SGHAT; CDR2 reads FQNNGV. V dropped 1 base and J dropped 6 bases, with 16 bases sitting between them. This CDR3 has 16 amino acids. As DNA, the CDR3 is TGTGCCAGCAGCTTAGCAAGGGACTCGAAATCCAATGAGCAGTTCTTC. This encodes CASSLARDSKSNEQFF.